The 22 T cell receptor beta chains listed next were all sequenced from one sample in a study of cytomegalovirus exposure and HLA in healthy donors. Sequencing used immunoSEQ multiplex PCR; TCRdb keeps in-frame clones, though not all of them. The sample has over 150,000 clones; approximately 82% are singletons. The sample comprised PBMCs. The receptors originated from a woman aged 25-40 years in good health and CMV-seropositive.

The chain has TRBV9 and TRBJ2-2; 7 nucleotides agree with TRBD2. Trimming at V came to 1 base and at J to 2 bases, leaving 5 bases not matched to a gene. The length of the CDR3 is 16 residues. Germline V gene sequence: CDR1 SGDLS, CDR2 YYNGEE. The CDR3 sequence is CASSVLAEGNTGELFF. The CDR3, as DNA: TGTGCCAGCAGCGTACTAGCGGAGGGTAACACCGGGGAGCTGTTTTTT.

The chain is built from TRBV5-5 and TRBJ2-6; 7 bases agree with TRBD1. V trimming: 4 bases; J trimming: 1 base; junction bases outside the gene matches: 2. CDR1 is SGHKS, CDR2 YYEKEE, per germline (reference sequence). There are 15 residues in the CDR3. CDR3 sequence: CASSRQGSGANVLTF. The CDR3 DNA sequence: TGTGCCAGCAGCCGACAGGGATCTGGGGCCAACGTCCTGACTTTC.

The chain couples TRBV30 to TRBJ2-5, with 7 bases matching TRBD2. V lost 3 bases to trimming and J lost 3 bases; unmatched junction nucleotides: 7. The CDR3 has 14 residues. CDR1 is GTSNPN, CDR2 SVGIG, per germline (reference sequence). CDR3: CAWRTGLDEETQYF. CDR3 nucleotides: TGTGCCTGGAGGACCGGACTAGATGAAGAGACCCAGTACTTC.

The chain carries TRBV5-6 and TRBJ1-3; D possibly corresponds to TRBD1 (5 bases). The V end was cut by 1 base, the J end by 0 bases, with 8 bases between. Germline assignment: CDR1 SGHDT and CDR2 YYEEEE. This CDR3 region has 15 residues. Here the CDR3 DNA reads TGTGCCAGCAGCTTGTTGGGGGGCTCTGGAAACACCATATATTTT. Amino acid sequence: CASSLLGGSGNTIYF.

This clone has just one count. This chain joins TRBV19 and TRBJ2-7, with D hard to call. This CDR3 has 17 residues. Deletions cut 5 bases from V and 2 bases from J, with 22 bases between. CDR1 is LNHDA, CDR2 SQIVND, per germline (reference sequence). CDR3 in amino acids: CASSYSGWASVPYEQYF. In DNA form, the CDR3 reads TGTGCCAGTAGTTATTCTGGTTGGGCTTCCGTCCCCTACGAGCAGTACTTC.

CDR3 sequence: CASTWTEDRGKLFF. The CDR3 nucleotides read TGTGCCAGCACCTGGACCGAGGATAGGGGAAAACTGTTTTTT. The genes are TRBV28 and TRBJ1-4; a weak D match, TRBD1 (5 bases). The CDR3 length is 14 residues. Deletions cut 7 bases from V and 10 bases from J, with 19 bases between. Germline lookup yields CDR1 MDHEN and CDR2 SYDVKM. Complete variable domain (other parts from reference TRBV28 and TRBJ1-4): DVKVTQSSRYLVKRTGEKVFLECVQDMDHENMFWYRQDPGLGLRLIYFSYDVKMKEKGDIPEGYSVSREKKERFSLILESASTNQTSMYLCASTWTEDRGKLFFGSGTQLSVL.

The chain combines TRBV15 with TRBJ1-1; TRBD1 matches at 9 bases. V shed 1 base and J 5 bases; nucleotides not matched to a gene: 5. Germline CDR1 and CDR2: LNHNV and YYDKDF (reference sequence). CDR3 length equals 15 residues. This CDR3 reads CATSRGDRVGTEAFF. In nucleotides, the CDR3 is TGTGCCACCAGCAGAGGGGACAGGGTCGGTACTGAAGCTTTCTTT.

In DNA form, the CDR3 reads TGTGCCAGCAGTCCACCGGTACAGGCATATAGCAATCAGCCCCAGCATTTT. Residues: CASSPPVQAYSNQPQHF. V and J are TRBV28 and TRBJ1-5, with TRBD1 as a possible D gene (5 bases). Germline loops: CDR1 MDHEN, CDR2 SYDVKM. Trimming stripped 5 bases from V and 0 bases from J, with 17 bases between. The length of the CDR3 is 17 residues.

The chain links TRBV27 to TRBJ1-2, with D perhaps TRBD1 (6 bases). Trimming shortened V by 6 bases and J by 7 bases, and 15 bases separated the two germline ends. The germline V gene has CDR1 MNHEY and CDR2 SMNVEV (reference sequence). The CDR3 contains 13 residues. DNA of the CDR3: TGTGCCAGCAGCCCCAGCAGGGGCGGTGGCTACACCTTC. Translated, it gives CASSPSRGGGYTF.

The V call is TRBV10-3, the J call TRBJ1-4, with 11 bases fitting TRBD1. V shed 4 bases, J shed 6 bases, and the junction held 7 bases outside the gene matches. The germline V gene encodes CDR1 ENHRY and CDR2 SYGVKD. CDR3 length: 16 residues. The CDR3 region is CAISGDRGSADEKLFF. CDR3 coding DNA: TGTGCCATCAGTGGGGACAGGGGGTCGGCGGATGAAAAACTGTTTTTT.

The genes are TRBV5-4 and TRBJ2-7; 8 bases are a match to TRBD1. Germline lookup yields CDR1 SGHNT and CDR2 YYREEE (reference sequence). The V and J ends lost 0 bases and 6 bases, in that order; junction bases with no gene match: 2. The CDR3 sequence is 13 residues long. DNA of the CDR3: TGTGCCAGCAGCTTGGCCGACAGGGGCGAGCAGTACTTC. This sequence encodes CASSLADRGEQYF.

This rearrangement joins TRBV30 to TRBJ1-3; D is unresolved. The ends were cut back, 2 bases at V and 4 bases at J, with 9 bases in the middle. The CDR3 extends over 13 amino acids. Per germline, CDR1 GTSNPN and CDR2 SVGIG (reference sequence). CDR3 sequence (DNA): TGTGCCTGGAGTCCCCGTCCCGGAAACACCATATATTTT. This encodes CAWSPRPGNTIYF.

The gene calls are TRBV5-1 and TRBJ1-1; a possible D gene is TRBD1 (5 bases). This CDR3 comprises 15 residues. Germline loops: CDR1 SGHRS, CDR2 YFSETQ. The ends were cut back, 4 bases at V and 3 bases at J, with 16 bases in the middle. CDR3 in amino acids: CASSLGGGEYTEAFF. CDR3 nucleotides: TGCGCCAGCAGCCTAGGCGGGGGAGAATACACTGAAGCTTTCTTT.

The J gene is TRBJ1-1, the V gene TRBV2, with 10 positions matching TRBD1. The J segment lost 2 bases and the V segment lost 7 bases, leaving 13 bases of the junction unmatched. Germline V gives CDR1 SNHLY, CDR2 FYNNEI. The CDR3 is 17 residues long. The CDR3 DNA follows: TGTGCCAGCACCCGAGGGGGACAGGGGAACGTCAACACTGAAGCTTTCTTT. Protein product: CASTRGGQGNVNTEAFF. Variable domain in full (rest from reference TRBV2 and TRBJ1-1): EPEVTQTPSHQVTQMGQEVILRCVPISNHLYFYWYRQILGQKVEFLVSFYNNEISEKSEIFDDQFSVERPDGSNFTLKIRSTKLEDSAMYFCASTRGGQGNVNTEAFFGQGTRLTVV.

The sample holds a few counts of this clone. The chain uses TRBV5-8 and TRBJ2-5; D gene ambiguous. This CDR3 has 14 amino acids. V dropped 4 bases and J dropped 0 bases, with 10 bases sitting between them. Germline loops: CDR1 SGHTS, CDR2 YDEGEE. The DNA of the CDR3 is TGTGCCAGCAGCCCGTACGACAACCAAGAGACCCAGTACTTC. Protein product: CASSPYDNQETQYF.

This sequence joins TRBV5-1 and TRBJ2-2, with TRBD1 matching 9 bases. Losses at the gene ends were 4 bases for V and 4 bases for J; bases not matched to a gene: 11. Germline CDR1 reads SGHRS; CDR2 reads YFSETQ. The CDR3 has 17 amino acids. The CDR3 sequence: CASSDRDRVFGTGELFF. The CDR3 bases are TGCGCCAGCAGCGACCGGGACAGGGTATTCGGCACCGGGGAGCTGTTTTTT.

This clone came up many times. One end of the junction is discordant with germline, which a read error may explain. The rearrangement joins TRBV2 to TRBJ2-7; 8 nucleotides align to TRBD1. Germline-derived CDR1 and CDR2 are SNHLY and FYNNEI. This CDR3 has 15 amino acids. The CDR3 DNA sequence: TGTGCCAGCAGAGAAGGGACAGGCCCTTCCTACGAGCAGTACTTC. Its translation is CASREGTGPSYEQYF.

This clone was recorded only once. This sequence joins TRBV6-1 and TRBJ1-4; D uncertain. Germline V gene sequence: CDR1 MNHNS, CDR2 SASEGT. This CDR3 is built from 14 residues. V was pared by 5 bases and J by 3 bases, with 10 bases between. CDR3 protein: CASSPTRANEKLFF. The CDR3, as DNA: TGTGCCAGCAGTCCCACTAGGGCTAATGAAAAACTGTTTTTT.

This chain joins TRBV18 and TRBJ2-1, with TRBD2 identical over 8 bases. J gave up 9 bases and V 0 bases, and 7 bases lay outside the gene matches. Germline V gives CDR1 KGHSH, CDR2 LQKENI. This CDR3 is built from 15 residues. The CDR3 is CASSPPGTSLLEQFF. In DNA form, the CDR3 reads TGTGCCAGCTCACCACCGGGGACTAGTCTCCTTGAGCAGTTCTTC.

The chain joins TRBV7-8 to TRBJ1-5, with D hard to call. Per the germline V gene, CDR1 is SGHVS and CDR2 is FQNEAQ. V lost 8 bases to trimming and J lost 1 base, with 9 bases between them. The CDR3 is made up of 13 amino acids. CDR3 residues: CASEPISNQPQHF. The CDR3 DNA follows: TGTGCCAGCGAGCCGATAAGCAATCAGCCCCAGCATTTT.

CDR3 DNA sequence: TGTGCCAGCAGCTCGACCGGGACAGGGGGCGACGAGCAGTACTTC. It translates to CASSSTGTGGDEQYF. The chain links TRBV11-2 to TRBJ2-7, with TRBD1 identical over 12 bases. The junction had 6 bases not matched to a gene; V was cut back by 4 bases and J by 5 bases. The CDR3 contains 15 residues. Germline V gene sequence: CDR1 SGHAT, CDR2 FQNNGV.

The gene calls are TRBV27 and TRBJ2-1; no definite D call. V was trimmed by 9 bases and J by 5 bases, leaving 17 bases between them. This CDR3 spans 14 amino acids. CDR1 MNHEY and CDR2 SMNVEV come from the germline V gene (reference sequence). In nucleotides, the CDR3 is TGTGCCAGTAAACGTATTTCGACAAACAATGAGCAGTTCTTC. This gives the protein CASKRISTNNEQFF.